The TCR beta chain described here comes from a study of shared T cell receptors in the human thymus. TCRdb's table, derived via immunoSEQ multiplex PCR, lists solely in-frame clones and lacks some. The sample has about 500,000 clones, 70% to 80% seen once; the top ten hold around 0.012%. V lost 1 base to trimming and J lost 3 bases; unmatched junction nucleotides: 4. The germline CDR1 and CDR2 sequences are SGHDN and FVKESK. This CDR3 is built from 15 residues. These data were also reused for a study on human thymus T cells.

This TCR derives from a boy less than two years old with a congenital heart defect. The chain uses TRBV14 and TRBJ2-7, with 9 bases fitting TRBD1. What was sequenced was thymocytes. CDR3 sequence reads: CASSQVGQGGYEQYF. DNA for the CDR3: TGTGCCAGCAGCCAAGTGGGACAGGGAGGCTACGAGCAGTACTTC.